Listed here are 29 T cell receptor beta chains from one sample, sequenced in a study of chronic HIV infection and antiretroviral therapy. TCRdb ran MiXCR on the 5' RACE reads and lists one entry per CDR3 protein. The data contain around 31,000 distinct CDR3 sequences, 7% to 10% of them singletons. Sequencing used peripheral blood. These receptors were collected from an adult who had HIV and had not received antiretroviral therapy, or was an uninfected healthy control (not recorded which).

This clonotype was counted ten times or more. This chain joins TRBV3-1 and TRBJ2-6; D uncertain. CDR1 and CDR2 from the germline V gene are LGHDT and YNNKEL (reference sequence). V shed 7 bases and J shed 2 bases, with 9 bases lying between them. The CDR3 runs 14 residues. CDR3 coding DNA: TGTGCCAGCAACAATGCTCCTGGGGCCAACGTCCTGACTTTC. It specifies CASNNAPGANVLTF.

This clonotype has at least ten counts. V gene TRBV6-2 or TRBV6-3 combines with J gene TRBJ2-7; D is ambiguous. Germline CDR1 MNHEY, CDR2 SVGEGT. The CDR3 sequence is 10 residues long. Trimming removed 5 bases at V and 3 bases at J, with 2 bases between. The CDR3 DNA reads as TGTGCCAGCAGTAACTACGAGCAGTACTTC. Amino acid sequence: CASSNYEQYF.

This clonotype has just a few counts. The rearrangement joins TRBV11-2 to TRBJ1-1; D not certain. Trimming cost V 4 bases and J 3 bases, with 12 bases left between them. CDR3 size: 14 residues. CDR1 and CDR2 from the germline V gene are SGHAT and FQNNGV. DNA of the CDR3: TGTGCCAGCAGCTCCCTCGGGGTGGACACTGAAGCTTTCTTT. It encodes CASSSLGVDTEAFF.

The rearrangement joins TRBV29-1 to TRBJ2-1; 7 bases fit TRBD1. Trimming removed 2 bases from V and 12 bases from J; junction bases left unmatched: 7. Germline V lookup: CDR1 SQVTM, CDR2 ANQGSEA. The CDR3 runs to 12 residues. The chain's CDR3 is CSVENRGEGQFF. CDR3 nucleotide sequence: TGCAGCGTTGAAAACAGGGGAGAGGGGCAGTTCTTC.

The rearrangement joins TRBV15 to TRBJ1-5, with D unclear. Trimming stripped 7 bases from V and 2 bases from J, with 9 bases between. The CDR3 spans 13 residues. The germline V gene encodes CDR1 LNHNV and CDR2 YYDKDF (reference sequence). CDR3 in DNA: TGTGCCACCATGCCGGGTGGCAATCAGCCCCAGCATTTT. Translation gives CATMPGGNQPQHF.

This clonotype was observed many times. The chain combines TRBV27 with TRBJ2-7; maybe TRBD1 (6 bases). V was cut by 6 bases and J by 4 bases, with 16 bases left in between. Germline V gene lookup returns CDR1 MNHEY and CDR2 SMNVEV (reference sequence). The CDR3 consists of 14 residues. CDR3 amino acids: CASRGTGKWYEQYF. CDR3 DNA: TGTGCCAGCAGGGGTACAGGGAAATGGTACGAGCAGTACTTC.

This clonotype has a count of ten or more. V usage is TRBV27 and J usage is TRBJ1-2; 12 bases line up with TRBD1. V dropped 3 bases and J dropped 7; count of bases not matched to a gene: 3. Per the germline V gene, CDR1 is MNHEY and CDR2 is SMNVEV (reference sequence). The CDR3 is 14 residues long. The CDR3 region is CASSLGQGARGYTF. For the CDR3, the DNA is TGTGCCAGCAGTTTGGGACAGGGGGCACGTGGCTACACCTTC.

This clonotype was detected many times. CDR3 region: CASSFIGNSGNTIYF. Written as DNA, the CDR3 is TGTGCCAGCAGTTTTATCGGGAACTCTGGAAACACCATATATTTT. V is TRBV12-3 or TRBV12-4 and J is TRBJ1-3, with no clear D. CDR3 length: 15 amino acids. V lost 3 bases and J lost 0, with 9 bases in between.

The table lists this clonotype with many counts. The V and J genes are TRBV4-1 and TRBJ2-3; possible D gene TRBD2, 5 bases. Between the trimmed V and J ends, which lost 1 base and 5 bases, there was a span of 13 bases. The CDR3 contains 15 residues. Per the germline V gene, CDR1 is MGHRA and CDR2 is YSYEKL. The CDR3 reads CASSQVLGEEDTQYF. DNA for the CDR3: TGCGCCAGCAGCCAAGTCTTGGGAGAGGAAGATACGCAGTATTTT.

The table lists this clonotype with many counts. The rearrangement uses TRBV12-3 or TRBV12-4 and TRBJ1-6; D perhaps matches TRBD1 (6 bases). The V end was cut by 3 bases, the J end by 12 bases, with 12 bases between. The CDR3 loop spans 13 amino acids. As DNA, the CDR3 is TGTGCCAGCAGTTTTAGCCAGGGGCGACCCCTCCACTTT. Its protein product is CASSFSQGRPLHF.

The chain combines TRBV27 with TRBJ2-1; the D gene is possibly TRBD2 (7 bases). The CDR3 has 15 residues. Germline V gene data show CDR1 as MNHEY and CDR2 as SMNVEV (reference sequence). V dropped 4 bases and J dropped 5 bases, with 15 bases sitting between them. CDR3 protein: CASSYGGGADNEQFF. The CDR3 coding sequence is TGTGCCAGCAGTTATGGGGGGGGGGCAGACAATGAGCAGTTCTTC.

For the CDR3, the DNA is TGTGCCACCCTCGGGGTTAACAATGAGCAGTTCTTC. Its translation is CATLGVNNEQFF. V gene TRBV10-3 combines with J gene TRBJ2-1, with D possibly matching TRBD2 (5 bases). CDR3 size: 12 residues. Germline CDR1 and CDR2: ENHRY and SYGVKD. The germline V and J ends were trimmed by 10 bases and 5 bases, with 12 bases remaining between them.

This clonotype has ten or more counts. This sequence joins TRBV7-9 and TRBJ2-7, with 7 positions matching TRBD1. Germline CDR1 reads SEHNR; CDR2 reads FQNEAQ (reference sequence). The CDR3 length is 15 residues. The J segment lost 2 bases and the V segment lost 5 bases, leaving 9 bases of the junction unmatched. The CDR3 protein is CASSTSDRVTYEQYF. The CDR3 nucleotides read TGTGCCAGCAGCACCTCTGACAGGGTAACCTACGAGCAGTACTTC.

Here the CDR3 DNA reads TGTGCCATCAGTTCCGACAGATTCAATCAGCCCCAGCATTTT. Its protein product is CAISSDRFNQPQHF. The chain couples TRBV10-3 to TRBJ1-5, with a possible D match to TRBD1 (5 bases). V shed 5 bases and J shed 3 bases, with 11 bases lying between them. CDR3 length: 14 amino acids. Germline CDR1 ENHRY, CDR2 SYGVKD.

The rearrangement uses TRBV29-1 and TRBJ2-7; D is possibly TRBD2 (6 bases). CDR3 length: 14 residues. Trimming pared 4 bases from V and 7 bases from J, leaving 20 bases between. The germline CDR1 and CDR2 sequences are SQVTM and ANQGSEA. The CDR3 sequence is CSVVYGGAGLEQYF. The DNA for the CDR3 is TGCAGCGTTGTGTACGGCGGGGCAGGTTTGGAGCAGTACTTC.

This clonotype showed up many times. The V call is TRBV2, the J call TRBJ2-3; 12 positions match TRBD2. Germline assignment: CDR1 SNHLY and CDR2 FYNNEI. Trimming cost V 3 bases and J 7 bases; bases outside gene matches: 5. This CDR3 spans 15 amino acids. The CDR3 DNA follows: TGTGCCAGCAGTGAGACTAGCGGGAGTCCGAATACGCAGTATTTT. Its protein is CASSETSGSPNTQYF.

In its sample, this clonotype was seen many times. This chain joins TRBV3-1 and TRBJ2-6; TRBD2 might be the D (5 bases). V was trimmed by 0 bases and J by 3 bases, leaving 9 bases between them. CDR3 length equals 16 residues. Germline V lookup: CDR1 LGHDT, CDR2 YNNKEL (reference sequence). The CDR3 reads CASSQDTGYGANVLTF. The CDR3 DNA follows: TGTGCCAGCAGCCAAGATACGGGGTATGGGGCCAACGTCCTGACTTTC. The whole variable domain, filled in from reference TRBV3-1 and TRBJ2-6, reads DTAVSQTPKYLVTQMGNDKSIKCEQNLGHDTMYWYKQDSKKFLKIMFSYNNKELIINETVPNRFSPKSPDKAHLNLHINSLELGDSAVYFCASSQDTGYGANVLTFGAGSRLTVL.

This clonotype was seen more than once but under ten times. The CDR3 nucleotides are TGCAGCGTTGAAGACAGGGGGGCCTACGAGCAGTACTTC. Protein: CSVEDRGAYEQYF. This chain links TRBV29-1 with TRBJ2-7; weak D call: TRBD1 (7 bases). Trimming left V 0 bases short and J 2 bases short, with 8 bases between. CDR1 and CDR2 from the germline V gene are SQVTM and ANQGSEA. The CDR3 totals 13 residues.

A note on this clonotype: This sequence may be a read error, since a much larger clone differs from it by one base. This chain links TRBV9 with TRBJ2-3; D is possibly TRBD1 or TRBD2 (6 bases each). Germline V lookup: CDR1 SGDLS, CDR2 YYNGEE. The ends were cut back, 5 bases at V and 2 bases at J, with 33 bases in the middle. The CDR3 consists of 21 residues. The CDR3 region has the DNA TGTGCCAGCAGTCCCCATCGGGGGCAGGGAAGGTGGCACGAGGACACAGATACGCAGTATTTT. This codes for CASSPHRGQGRWHEDTDTQYF.

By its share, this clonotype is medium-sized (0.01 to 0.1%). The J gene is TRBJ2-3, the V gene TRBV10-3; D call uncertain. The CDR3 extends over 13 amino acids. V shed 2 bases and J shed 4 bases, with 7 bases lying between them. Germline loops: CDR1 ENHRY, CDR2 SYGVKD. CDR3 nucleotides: TGTGCCATCAGTGAGGTCTCCGCAGATACGCAGTATTTT. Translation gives CAISEVSADTQYF.

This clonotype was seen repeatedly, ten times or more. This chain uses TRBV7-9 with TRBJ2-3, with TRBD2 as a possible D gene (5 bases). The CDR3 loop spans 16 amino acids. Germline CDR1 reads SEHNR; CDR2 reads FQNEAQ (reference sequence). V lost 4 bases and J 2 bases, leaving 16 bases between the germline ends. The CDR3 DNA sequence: TGTGCCAGCAGCTACTACGGAGGTCGGATCACAGATACGCAGTATTTT. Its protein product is CASSYYGGRITDTQYF.

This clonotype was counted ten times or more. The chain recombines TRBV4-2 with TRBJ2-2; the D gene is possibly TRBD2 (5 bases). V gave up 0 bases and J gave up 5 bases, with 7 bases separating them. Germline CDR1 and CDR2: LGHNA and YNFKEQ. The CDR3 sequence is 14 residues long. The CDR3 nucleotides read TGTGCCAGCAGCCAAGATCCGGGAACCGGGGAGCTGTTTTTT. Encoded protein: CASSQDPGTGELFF.

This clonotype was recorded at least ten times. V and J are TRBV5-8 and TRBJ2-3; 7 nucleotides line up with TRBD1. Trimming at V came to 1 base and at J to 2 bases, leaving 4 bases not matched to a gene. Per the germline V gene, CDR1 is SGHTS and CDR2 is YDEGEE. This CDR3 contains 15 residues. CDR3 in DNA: TGTGCCAGCAGCTTGTCGGGACAGTACACAGATACGCAGTATTTT. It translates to CASSLSGQYTDTQYF.

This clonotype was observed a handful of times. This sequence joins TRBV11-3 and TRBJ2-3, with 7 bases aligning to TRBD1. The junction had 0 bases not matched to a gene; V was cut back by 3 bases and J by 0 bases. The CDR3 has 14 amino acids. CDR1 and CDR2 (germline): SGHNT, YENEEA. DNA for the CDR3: TGTGCCAGCAGCTTGACAGGGAGCACAGATACGCAGTATTTT. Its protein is CASSLTGSTDTQYF.

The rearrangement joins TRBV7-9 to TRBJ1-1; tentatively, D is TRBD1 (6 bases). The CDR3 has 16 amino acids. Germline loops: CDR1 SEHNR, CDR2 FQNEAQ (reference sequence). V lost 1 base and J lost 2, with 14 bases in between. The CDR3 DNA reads TGTGCCAGCAGCTTAGGGGTGGCAGGGGAAAACACTGAAGCTTTCTTT. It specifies CASSLGVAGENTEAFF.

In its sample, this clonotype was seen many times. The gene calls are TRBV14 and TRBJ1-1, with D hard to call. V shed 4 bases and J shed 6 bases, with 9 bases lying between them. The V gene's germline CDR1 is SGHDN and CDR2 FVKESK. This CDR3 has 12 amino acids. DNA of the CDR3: TGTGCCAGCAGCCTGATAGCGGCTGAAGCTTTCTTT. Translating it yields CASSLIAAEAFF.

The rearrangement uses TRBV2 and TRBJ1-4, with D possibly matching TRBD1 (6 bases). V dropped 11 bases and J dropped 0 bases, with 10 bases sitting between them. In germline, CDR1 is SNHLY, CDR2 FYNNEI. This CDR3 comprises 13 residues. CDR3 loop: CAGRTATNEKLFF. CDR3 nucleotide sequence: TGTGCCGGGAGGACAGCAACTAATGAAAAACTGTTTTTT.

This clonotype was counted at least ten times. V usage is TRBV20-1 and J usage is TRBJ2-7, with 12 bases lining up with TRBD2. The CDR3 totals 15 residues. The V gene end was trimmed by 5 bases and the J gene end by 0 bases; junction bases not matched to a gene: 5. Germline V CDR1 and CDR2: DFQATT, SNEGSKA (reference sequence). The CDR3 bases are TGCAGTGCTCCAGAGACTAGCGGGAGCTCCTACGAGCAGTACTTC. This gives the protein CSAPETSGSSYEQYF.

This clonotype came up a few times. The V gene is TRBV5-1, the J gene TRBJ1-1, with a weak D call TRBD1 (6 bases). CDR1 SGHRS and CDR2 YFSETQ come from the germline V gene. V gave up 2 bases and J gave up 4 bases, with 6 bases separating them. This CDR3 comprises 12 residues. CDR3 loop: CASSLQGTEAFF. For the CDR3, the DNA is TGCGCCAGCAGCTTACAGGGCACTGAAGCTTTCTTT.